These 19 T cell receptor beta chains were sequenced from one sample in a study of cytomegalovirus exposure and HLA in healthy donors. The PCR contained 60 Vbeta and 13 Jbeta primers. Some clones are missing from TCRdb's copy, which holds only in-frame ones; the method was immunoSEQ multiplex PCR. The sample includes 150,000 to 200,000 clones, 70% to 80% of them seen just once. The sequenced sample consisted of PBMCs. The receptors derive from a man aged 25-45 years in good health and CMV-seropositive.

The chain joins TRBV7-6 to TRBJ1-6, with D hard to call. The germline V and J ends were trimmed by 2 bases and 6 bases, with 8 bases remaining between them. The CDR3 length is 14 residues. CDR1 and CDR2 from the germline V gene are SGHVS and FNYEAQ. CDR3 loop: CASSLTGPNSPLHF. CDR3 nucleotide sequence: TGTGCCAGCAGCTTAACCGGTCCTAATTCACCCCTCCACTTT.

V gene TRBV28 combines with J gene TRBJ1-5, with 7 nucleotides matching TRBD1. The germline CDR1 and CDR2 sequences are MDHEN and SYDVKM. V was pared by 5 bases and J by 0 bases, with 4 bases of the junction left unmatched. CDR3 length: 15 residues. The chain's CDR3 is CASSPGTDSNQPQHF. CDR3 nucleotide sequence: TGTGCCAGCAGTCCCGGGACAGATAGCAATCAGCCCCAGCATTTT. The variable domain in full, with the rest retrieved from reference TRBV28 and TRBJ1-5, is DVKVTQSSRYLVKRTGEKVFLECVQDMDHENMFWYRQDPGLGLRLIYFSYDVKMKEKGDIPEGYSVSREKKERFSLILESASTNQTSMYLCASSPGTDSNQPQHFGDGTRLSIL.

For the CDR3, the DNA is TGTGCCAGCAGTGCATCAGGCCGCGAGCAGTACTTC. This codes for CASSASGREQYF. The V call is TRBV25-1, the J call TRBJ2-7, with no clear D. V lost 4 bases to trimming and J lost 6 bases, with 10 bases between them. Germline V CDR1 and CDR2: MGHDK, SYGVNS. The CDR3 contains 12 residues.

The chain carries TRBV7-2 and TRBJ2-5, with D unresolved. This CDR3 has 13 residues. The V end was cut by 3 bases, the J end by 5 bases, with 10 bases between. Germline V gene lookup returns CDR1 SGHTA and CDR2 FQGNSA. The CDR3 DNA follows: TGTGCCAGCAGCTTCGATCCTAGGGAGACCCAGTACTTC. Translated: CASSFDPRETQYF.

The CDR3 region is CASSEGKGGDYEQYF. CDR3 DNA: TGTGCCAGCAGTGAAGGGAAGGGAGGGGACTACGAGCAGTACTTC. The chain carries TRBV2 and TRBJ2-7; 7 bases fit TRBD2. The CDR3 covers 15 residues. Germline V gene lookup returns CDR1 SNHLY and CDR2 FYNNEI. V was pared by 1 base and J by 3 bases, with 6 bases of the junction left unmatched. Using reference TRBV2 and TRBJ2-7 for the parts outside the CDR3, the full variable domain is EPEVTQTPSHQVTQMGQEVILRCVPISNHLYFYWYRQILGQKVEFLVSFYNNEISEKSEIFDDQFSVERPDGSNFTLKIRSTKLEDSAMYFCASSEGKGGDYEQYFGPGTRLTVT.

This clone showed up just a few times. The chain couples TRBV29-1 to TRBJ1-2; 10 nucleotides line up with TRBD1. CDR1 and CDR2 (germline): SQVTM, ANQGSEA. The CDR3 totals 12 residues. Trimming at V came to 8 bases and at J to 7 bases, leaving 7 bases not matched to a gene. The CDR3 reads CSTGQGVGGYTF. CDR3 DNA sequence: TGCAGCACCGGACAGGGGGTTGGTGGCTACACCTTC.

The chain employs TRBV27 and TRBJ1-1; D is unclear. Germline V gives CDR1 MNHEY, CDR2 SMNVEV (reference sequence). CDR3 length: 13 amino acids. Trimming shortened V by 4 bases and J by 6 bases, and 12 bases separated the two germline ends. The CDR3 DNA sequence: TGTGCCAGCAGTTCCACAAGAAACGCTGAAGCTTTCTTT. Translated, it gives CASSSTRNAEAFF.

The chain joins TRBV28 to TRBJ2-7; 11 positions match TRBD2. J was trimmed by 1 base and V by 4 bases; bases with no gene match: 3. The CDR3 totals 15 residues. The germline V gene encodes CDR1 MDHEN and CDR2 SYDVKM. The CDR3 reads CASSSRLAGSYEQYF. The CDR3 nucleotides read TGTGCCAGCAGTTCCCGACTAGCGGGGTCCTACGAGCAGTACTTC.

CDR3 residues: CASSPRAGGSNYGYTF. CDR3 DNA: TGTGCCAGCAGCCCGAGAGCAGGGGGCAGTAACTATGGCTACACCTTC. The rearrangement links TRBV7-6 to TRBJ1-2; TRBD1 aligns across 8 bases. V trimming: 5 bases; J trimming: 1 base; junction bases outside the gene matches: 9. Germline-derived CDR1 and CDR2 are SGHVS and FNYEAQ. The CDR3 runs 16 residues.

The sample holds one count of this clone. This rearrangement joins TRBV7-9 to TRBJ1-6, with 8 bases matching TRBD1. Germline V lookup: CDR1 SEHNR, CDR2 FQNEAQ (reference sequence). Trimming at V came to 5 bases and at J to 10 bases, leaving 7 bases not matched to a gene. The CDR3 contains 14 residues. Here the CDR3 reads CASSPSGGRSPLHF. The CDR3 nucleotides are TGTGCCAGCAGCCCTTCAGGGGGCCGGTCACCCCTCCACTTT.

The chain recombines TRBV7-3 with TRBJ2-7; 8 nucleotides agree with TRBD2. The CDR3 spans 14 residues. V gave up 2 bases and J gave up 6 bases; unmatched junction bases: 6. Germline CDR1 SGHTA, CDR2 FQGTGA. In nucleotides, the CDR3 is TGTGCCAGCAGCTTAGGGACTAGTCTATCCGAGCAGTACTTC. Translation: CASSLGTSLSEQYF.

The table lists this clone with a count of one. V gene TRBV7-9 combines with J gene TRBJ1-5; TRBD1 matches 10 bases. The germline CDR1 and CDR2 sequences are SEHNR and FQNEAQ (reference sequence). The CDR3 is 14 residues long. The J segment lost 7 bases and the V segment lost 5 bases, leaving 5 bases of the junction unmatched. The DNA for the CDR3 is TGTGCCAGCAGCCTTGGGACAGGGGCCCAGCCCCAGCATTTT. Protein sequence: CASSLGTGAQPQHF. The whole variable domain, remainder taken from reference TRBV7-9 and TRBJ1-5, is DTGVSQNPRHKITKRGQNVTFRCDPISEHNRLYWYRQTLGQGPEFLTYFQNEAQLEKSRLLSDRFSAERPKGSFSTLEIQRTEQGDSAMYLCASSLGTGAQPQHFGDGTRLSIL.

This clone appeared a single time. This chain links TRBV4-1 with TRBJ1-4, with D possibly being TRBD1 (5 bases). Trimming shortened V by 5 bases and J by 8 bases, and 21 bases separated the two germline ends. This CDR3 region has 16 residues. Germline V lookup: CDR1 MGHRA, CDR2 YSYEKL. This chain's CDR3 is CASSSFWAGKGEKLFF. The CDR3 DNA reads TGCGCCAGCAGCTCGTTTTGGGCAGGGAAGGGGGAAAAACTGTTTTTT.

The chain is built from TRBV4-1 and TRBJ2-7, with 7 bases lining up with TRBD1. The trim removed 0 bases at V and 2 bases at J, leaving 7 bases unmatched. The germline V gene has CDR1 MGHRA and CDR2 YSYEKL. CDR3 length equals 16 residues. In DNA form, the CDR3 reads TGCGCCAGCAGCCAAGATCCCGCCCAGGGGGCCTACGAGCAGTACTTC. It is translated as CASSQDPAQGAYEQYF.

The gene calls are TRBV6-1 and TRBJ2-3; TRBD2 aligns across 7 bases. CDR3 length: 13 residues. The germline V gene encodes CDR1 MNHNS and CDR2 SASEGT. With 7 bases clipped from V and 2 bases from J, the junction kept 3 bases outside the gene matches. In DNA, the CDR3 is TGTGCCAGCACGGCGGGGGTCACAGATACGCAGTATTTT. It translates to CASTAGVTDTQYF.

The rearrangement links TRBV30 to TRBJ1-2; D unresolved. The germline V gene has CDR1 GTSNPN and CDR2 SVGIG (reference sequence). This CDR3 spans 12 amino acids. Trimming removed 1 base at V and 8 bases at J, with 11 bases between. The CDR3 bases are TGTGCCTGGAGTGCCGAGGGTTGGGGCTACACCTTC. Encoded protein: CAWSAEGWGYTF.

The chain is built from TRBV7-6 and TRBJ2-1, with no clear D. This CDR3 comprises 14 residues. Looked up from germline, CDR1 is SGHVS and CDR2 is FNYEAQ. Trimming shortened V by 1 base and J by 8 bases, and 12 bases separated the two germline ends. The CDR3: CASSLVLVLDEQFF. The CDR3 coding sequence is TGTGCCAGCAGCTTAGTGTTAGTGTTGGATGAGCAGTTCTTC.

The V and J genes are TRBV7-2 and TRBJ2-3; TRBD2 aligns across 9 bases. The CDR3 runs to 17 residues. V trimming: 0 bases; J trimming: 1 base; junction bases outside the gene matches: 5. Germline CDR1 reads SGHTA; CDR2 reads FQGNSA. The CDR3 DNA reads as TGTGCCAGCAGCTTAGCCCCAGCGGGGGGCGGCACAGATACGCAGTATTTT. Translation gives CASSLAPAGGGTDTQYF.

The rearrangement uses TRBV18 and TRBJ1-2; TRBD1 is a possible D gene (5 bases). V was trimmed by 4 bases and J by 0 bases, leaving 9 bases between them. CDR1 KGHSH and CDR2 LQKENI come from the germline V gene. CDR3 size: 14 residues. The chain's CDR3 is CASSHPGSNYGYTF. DNA for the CDR3: TGTGCCAGCTCACACCCAGGGTCTAACTATGGCTACACCTTC.